This TCR beta chain was found in a study of T cells in localized non-small cell lung cancer. The study, taken as a whole, reports: Sequence data derive from only one tumor region, so heterogeneity remains possible.

To note about this clone: As yet, its antigen is unknown.

There are 12 residues in the CDR3. The V gene's germline CDR1 is KGHSH and CDR2 LQKENI. Deletions cut 1 base from V and 4 bases from J, with 5 bases between. Using immunoSEQ multiplex PCR, the repertoire was profiled, and TCRdb retains in-frame clones only, with some absent. The repertoire holds over a thousand clones, with less than 25% as singletons. The sample in question was normal lung tissue next to the tumor, obtained before any cancer treatment. This TCR was recovered from a man between 40 and 70 years old with stage III lung adenocarcinoma. The chain is built from TRBV18 and TRBJ2-7; D is tentatively TRBD1 or TRBD2 (5 bases each). The DNA of the CDR3 is TGTGCCAGCTCACCACGGGGGTACGAGCAGTACTTC. This sequence encodes CASSPRGYEQYF.